This T cell receptor (beta chain) was sequenced in a study of technical replicates of blood from a handful of donors (TCRdb year 2017). Library preparation used the immunoSEQ multiplex PCR assay. TCRdb re-hosts the immuneACCESS table, in-frame sequences only. Its copies lack some clones; in the studies checked, an unresolved V gene accounts for under half of them, and the cause for the rest is not known. Across this sample there are under 95,000 clones, with more than 95% seen only once. The ten largest clones take up approximately 0.14% of the sample. Worth noting for this clone: Its binding antigen is unknown. Within one base of it there is no much larger clone, and no base qualities were kept.

The germline V gene sets CDR1 to MGHRA and CDR2 to YSYEKL. V gives up 2 bases and J gives up 5 bases, and the segment between their germline ends measures 13 bases. From the cysteine up to the phenylalanine, the CDR3 has a length of 14 residues. The only DNA kept is the CDR3, 42 bases in frame from the first base. The sequenced material came from T cells isolated from PBMCs. This sequence was found in a human donor in good health. The chain joins TRBV4-1 to TRBJ2-7, with a tentative D gene TRBD2 over 6 matching bases. The CDR3 protein sequence reads: CASSQSHGRNEQYF. Read as DNA, the sequence is TGCGCCAGCAGCCAAAGCCACGGGAGAAACGAGCAGTACTTC.